This T cell receptor beta chain comes out of a study of identifying expanded T cells in peripheral blood. Study-wide points: Differentially abundant clones: about 1.1 between replicates, 16.4 at roughly 15 days, over 18 at four. Variance in clone template counts between approximately two-week samples significantly increased with total template count across all healthy donors.

Notes on this clone: No antigen is known for it.

Repertoires were generated with immunoSEQ multiplex PCR, while TCRdb's copy carries only in-frame clones and drops some. This repertoire shows about 82,000 clones, approximately 90% found once; its top ten account for approximately 7%. Healthy donors had no documented immune events, such as infections, while sampled. The sample consisted of blood. This receptor was taken from a person aged 18 to 69 in good health.

CDR3 sequence reads: CASSQGLSETSSYEQYF. For the CDR3, the DNA is TGTGCCAGCAGCCAAGGACTATCCGAGACAAGCTCCTACGAGCAGTACTTC. This rearrangement joins TRBV4-2 to TRBJ2-7, with a weak D call TRBD2 (5 bases). The CDR3 has 17 residues. V was clipped by 1 base and J by 0 bases, with 16 bases between them. The V gene's germline CDR1 is LGHNA and CDR2 YNFKEQ.